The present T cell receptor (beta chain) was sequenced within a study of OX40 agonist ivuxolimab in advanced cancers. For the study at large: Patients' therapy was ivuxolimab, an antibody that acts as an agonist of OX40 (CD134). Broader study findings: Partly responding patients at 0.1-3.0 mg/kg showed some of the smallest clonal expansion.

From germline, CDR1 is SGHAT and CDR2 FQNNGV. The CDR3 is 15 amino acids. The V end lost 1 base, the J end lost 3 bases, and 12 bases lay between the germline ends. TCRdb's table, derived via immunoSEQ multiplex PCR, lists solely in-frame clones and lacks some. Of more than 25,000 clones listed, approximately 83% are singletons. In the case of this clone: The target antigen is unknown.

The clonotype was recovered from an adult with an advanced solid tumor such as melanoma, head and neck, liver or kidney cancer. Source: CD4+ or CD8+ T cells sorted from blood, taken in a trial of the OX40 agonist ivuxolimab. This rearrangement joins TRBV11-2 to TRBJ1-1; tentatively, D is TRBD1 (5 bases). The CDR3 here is CASSLGIGADTEAFF. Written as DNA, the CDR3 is TGTGCCAGCAGCTTAGGAATTGGGGCCGACACTGAAGCTTTCTTT.